The 25 T cell receptor beta chains listed next were all sequenced from one sample in a study of cytomegalovirus exposure and HLA in healthy donors. PCR involved 60 Vbeta and 13 Jbeta primers. Here immunoSEQ multiplex PCR was the method, and the copy in TCRdb shows in-frame clones only, minus some. This sample has approximately 150,000 clones, with roughly 70% found just once. Input material: PBMCs. The receptors shown here come from a man aged 55 to 70 in good health and CMV-seronegative.

V gene TRBV6-1 combines with J gene TRBJ1-4; D uncertain. The V end was cut by 0 bases, the J end by 6 bases, with 8 bases between. The CDR3 spans 14 residues. The germline V gene has CDR1 MNHNS and CDR2 SASEGT. The CDR3 nucleotides are TGTGCCAGCAGTGAAGCCAGGTCCGATGAAAAACTGTTTTTT. This encodes CASSEARSDEKLFF.

CDR3 protein: CASSLGSGGELFF. As DNA, the CDR3 is TGTGCCAGCAGCTTAGGCAGTGGAGGAGAGCTGTTTTTT. V usage is TRBV11-2 and J usage is TRBJ2-2, with D maybe TRBD2 (5 bases). Between the trimmed V and J ends, which lost 1 base and 11 bases, there was a span of 11 bases. From germline, CDR1 is SGHAT and CDR2 FQNNGV. The CDR3 runs to 13 residues.

This clone turned up a few times. This rearrangement joins TRBV28 to TRBJ2-1; the D gene is possibly TRBD1 (6 bases). Trimming removed 5 bases at V and 3 bases at J, with 14 bases between. Germline V gene sequence: CDR1 MDHEN, CDR2 SYDVKM. CDR3 size: 15 residues. CDR3 sequence: CASSPMGQGYNEQFF. CDR3 bases: TGTGCCAGCAGTCCAATGGGACAAGGCTACAATGAGCAGTTCTTC.

This clone was detected a few times. This chain uses TRBV30 with TRBJ1-2; 9 bases fit TRBD1. CDR3 size: 13 residues. The ends lost 4 bases at V and 13 bases at J; junction bases unmatched: 13. CDR1 is GTSNPN and CDR2 is SVGIG in the germline V gene (reference sequence). The CDR3 region is CAWTLSDRGSLTF. As DNA, the CDR3 is TGTGCCTGGACCCTCTCGGACAGGGGCTCACTCACCTTC.

This clone has more than one count but fewer than ten. The chain uses TRBV14 and TRBJ1-5; no clear D. Per germline, CDR1 SGHDN and CDR2 FVKESK. This CDR3 contains 12 residues. The V end was cut by 4 bases, the J end by 4 bases, with 5 bases between. CDR3 DNA: TGTGCCAGCAGCCTGCTAAATCAGCCCCAGCATTTT. It translates to CASSLLNQPQHF.

The chain carries TRBV11-2 and TRBJ1-4; no definite D call. With 5 bases removed from V and 0 bases from J, the gap between germline ends came to 7 bases. The CDR3 extends over 14 amino acids. The germline gives CDR1 SGHAT, CDR2 FQNNGV. The CDR3 loop reads CASSQNPTNEKLFF. For the CDR3, the DNA is TGTGCCAGCAGCCAAAATCCAACTAATGAAAAACTGTTTTTT.

The chain uses TRBV21-1 and TRBJ2-5; the DNA was not compared with TRBD2, the D call given in the table. TRBV21-1 is marked as a pseudogene. The CDR3 contains 16 residues. Here the CDR3 DNA reads TGTGCCAGCAGCGCGCGGACTAGCGGGAGGGGGGAGACCCAGTACTTC. It encodes CASSARTSGRGETQYF.

The chain joins TRBV27 to TRBJ1-5; D remains unclear. This CDR3 comprises 13 residues. From germline, CDR1 is MNHEY and CDR2 SMNVEV (reference sequence). Trimming left V 3 bases short and J 7 bases short, with 10 bases between. The CDR3: CASSLDSLQPQHF. DNA of the CDR3: TGTGCCAGCAGTTTGGACTCTTTACAGCCCCAGCATTTT.

This chain connects TRBV30 to TRBJ2-4, with 9 positions matching TRBD2. Germline V gene data show CDR1 as GTSNPN and CDR2 as SVGIG (reference sequence). V lost 0 bases and J lost 9; bases outside the gene matches: 3. This CDR3 contains 13 residues. The CDR3 sequence is CAWSVAGGVIQYF. Here the CDR3 DNA reads TGTGCCTGGAGTGTGGCGGGAGGGGTCATTCAGTACTTC.

This clone was observed a handful of times. The chain employs TRBV7-9 and TRBJ2-7, with a tentative D call TRBD1 (6 bases). Germline V gives CDR1 SEHNR, CDR2 FQNEAQ (reference sequence). The CDR3 is 15 residues long. Trimming left V 2 bases short and J 0 bases short, with 11 bases between. Here the CDR3 reads CASSLQGSTSYEQYF. The CDR3 DNA reads TGTGCCAGCAGCTTACAGGGGTCCACCTCCTACGAGCAGTACTTC.

The rearrangement joins TRBV7-9 to TRBJ2-4, with 8 bases that match TRBD2. CDR1 and CDR2 (germline): SEHNR, FQNEAQ (reference sequence). V was pared by 0 bases and J by 0 bases, with 4 bases of the junction left unmatched. The CDR3 totals 17 residues. The CDR3 DNA is TGTGCCAGCAGCTTAGCTCGGGGGGGGGCAGCCAAAAACATTCAGTACTTC. This translates into CASSLARGGAAKNIQYF.

This chain links TRBV7-3 with TRBJ2-1; a possible D gene is TRBD2 (6 bases). This CDR3 comprises 17 residues. Germline V gene lookup returns CDR1 SGHTA and CDR2 FQGTGA. The V end was cut by 2 bases, the J end by 0 bases, with 14 bases between. This CDR3 is CASSLGLPTSSYNEQFF. The CDR3 DNA sequence: TGTGCCAGCAGCTTAGGACTACCTACGAGCTCCTACAATGAGCAGTTCTTC.

This chain connects TRBV27 to TRBJ2-7; the D gene is possibly TRBD1 (6 bases). V was cut by 8 bases and J by 3 bases, with 17 bases left in between. Germline V lookup: CDR1 MNHEY, CDR2 SMNVEV (reference sequence). This CDR3 has 14 amino acids. The CDR3 DNA reads as TGTGCCAGCGGTAAGAGGACAGAATACTACGAGCAGTACTTC. This gives the protein CASGKRTEYYEQYF.

This clone was detected only a few times. The genes are TRBV2 and TRBJ1-4, with 8 bases matching TRBD1. Germline CDR1 reads SNHLY; CDR2 reads FYNNEI. The CDR3 runs 15 residues. The trim removed 7 bases at V and 7 bases at J, leaving 11 bases unmatched. CDR3 sequence: CASKQADRVAEKLFF. CDR3 in DNA: TGTGCCAGCAAGCAAGCGGACAGGGTTGCTGAAAAACTGTTTTTT.

The chain links TRBV29-1 to TRBJ2-3, with 12 bases that match TRBD2. Trimming took 5 bases from V and 4 from J; bases not matched to a gene: 7. Germline values: CDR1 SQVTM, CDR2 ANQGSEA. The CDR3 contains 15 residues. CDR3 DNA: TGCAGCGTTACTCTAGCGGGAGGGGCCCCAGATACGCAGTATTTT. It is translated as CSVTLAGGAPDTQYF.

The chain couples TRBV2 to TRBJ2-5; 10 positions match TRBD2. The CDR3 extends over 16 amino acids. V trimming: 1 base; J trimming: 5 bases; junction bases outside the gene matches: 7. Germline V CDR1 and CDR2: SNHLY, FYNNEI. The CDR3 is CASSEGLAGEGETQYF. The CDR3 DNA reads TGTGCCAGCAGTGAAGGTCTAGCGGGAGAGGGTGAGACCCAGTACTTC.

The chain is built from TRBV7-2 and TRBJ2-2, with 13 bases matching TRBD2. CDR1 is SGHTA, CDR2 FQGNSA, per germline. With V trimmed by 5 bases and J by 5 bases, 5 bases remained unmatched. The CDR3 is made up of 16 amino acids. As DNA, the CDR3 is TGTGCCAGCAGCCGGACTAGCGGGAGTAGAACCGGGGAGCTGTTTTTT. Encoded protein: CASSRTSGSRTGELFF.

The V and J genes are TRBV19 and TRBJ1-5, with D maybe TRBD1 (5 bases). The length of the CDR3 is 15 residues. V was pared by 5 bases and J by 1 base, with 12 bases between. The germline CDR1 and CDR2 sequences are LNHDA and SQIVND (reference sequence). The CDR3: CASSEQGLSNQPQHF. The CDR3 DNA follows: TGTGCCAGTAGTGAGCAGGGCTTGAGCAATCAGCCCCAGCATTTT.

The chain employs TRBV6-1 and TRBJ2-7; TRBD2 aligns across 13 bases. CDR1 is MNHNS, CDR2 SASEGT, per germline. V was pared by 1 base and J by 4 bases, with 4 bases of the junction left unmatched. The CDR3 sequence is 16 residues long. The CDR3 DNA sequence: TGTGCCAGCAGTGAAGTGCGGACTAGCGGGAGTTACGAGCAGTACTTC. Translating it yields CASSEVRTSGSYEQYF.

In this sample, this clone turned up a few times. The rearrangement uses TRBV6-6 and TRBJ2-5; the match to TRBD2 covers 12 bases. CDR1 and CDR2 (germline): MNHNY, SVGAGI (reference sequence). The CDR3 runs to 14 residues. Trimming at V came to 6 bases and at J to 4 bases, leaving 3 bases not matched to a gene. The CDR3 is CASSPTSGRETQYF. In nucleotides, the CDR3 is TGTGCCAGCAGCCCGACTAGCGGGAGAGAGACCCAGTACTTC.

This chain links TRBV6-1 with TRBJ2-5; TRBD1 is a possible D gene (7 bases). Germline CDR1 is MNHNS and CDR2 is SASEGT. This CDR3 contains 14 residues. V was pared by 6 bases and J by 2 bases, with 13 bases between. The chain's CDR3 is CASSAGQSQETQYF. In DNA, the CDR3 is TGTGCCAGCAGCGCGGGACAGTCGCAAGAGACCCAGTACTTC.

The J gene is TRBJ1-1, the V gene TRBV28; D is uncertain. Between the trimmed V and J ends, which lost 4 bases and 1 base, there was a span of 7 bases. The CDR3 totals 13 residues. Per germline, CDR1 MDHEN and CDR2 SYDVKM. The CDR3 coding sequence is TGTGCCAGCAGTTCTCGTTGGAACACTGAAGCTTTCTTT. Its protein product is CASSSRWNTEAFF.

Here the CDR3 DNA reads TGTGCCAGCAGTTTAAAAGGGGTTGCGAACTATGGCTACACCTTC. As protein: CASSLKGVANYGYTF. The chain carries TRBV27 and TRBJ1-2; the D gene is possibly TRBD1 (5 bases). CDR1 and CDR2 from the germline V gene are MNHEY and SMNVEV (reference sequence). V was trimmed by 2 bases and J by 2 bases, leaving 12 bases between them. The CDR3 spans 15 residues.

V is TRBV18 and J is TRBJ2-1, with TRBD2 identical over 7 bases. Germline V lookup: CDR1 KGHSH, CDR2 LQKENI. The J segment lost 6 bases and the V segment lost 0 bases, leaving 11 bases of the junction unmatched. The CDR3 extends over 17 amino acids. DNA of the CDR3: TGTGCCAGCTCACCACCTCTCAACCCGGGAGGAGTCAATGAGCAGTTCTTC. This encodes CASSPPLNPGGVNEQFF.

For this clone: One end of the junction fails to match germline, which may point to a read error. The rearrangement uses TRBV2 and TRBJ1-2, with a weak D call TRBD1 (5 bases). Germline V gene data show CDR1 as SNHLY and CDR2 as FYNNEI. The CDR3 extends over 13 amino acids. CDR3 in amino acids: CACRAGFNYGYTF. The CDR3 DNA reads as TGTGCCTGCAGGGCAGGGTTTAACTATGGCTACACCTTC.